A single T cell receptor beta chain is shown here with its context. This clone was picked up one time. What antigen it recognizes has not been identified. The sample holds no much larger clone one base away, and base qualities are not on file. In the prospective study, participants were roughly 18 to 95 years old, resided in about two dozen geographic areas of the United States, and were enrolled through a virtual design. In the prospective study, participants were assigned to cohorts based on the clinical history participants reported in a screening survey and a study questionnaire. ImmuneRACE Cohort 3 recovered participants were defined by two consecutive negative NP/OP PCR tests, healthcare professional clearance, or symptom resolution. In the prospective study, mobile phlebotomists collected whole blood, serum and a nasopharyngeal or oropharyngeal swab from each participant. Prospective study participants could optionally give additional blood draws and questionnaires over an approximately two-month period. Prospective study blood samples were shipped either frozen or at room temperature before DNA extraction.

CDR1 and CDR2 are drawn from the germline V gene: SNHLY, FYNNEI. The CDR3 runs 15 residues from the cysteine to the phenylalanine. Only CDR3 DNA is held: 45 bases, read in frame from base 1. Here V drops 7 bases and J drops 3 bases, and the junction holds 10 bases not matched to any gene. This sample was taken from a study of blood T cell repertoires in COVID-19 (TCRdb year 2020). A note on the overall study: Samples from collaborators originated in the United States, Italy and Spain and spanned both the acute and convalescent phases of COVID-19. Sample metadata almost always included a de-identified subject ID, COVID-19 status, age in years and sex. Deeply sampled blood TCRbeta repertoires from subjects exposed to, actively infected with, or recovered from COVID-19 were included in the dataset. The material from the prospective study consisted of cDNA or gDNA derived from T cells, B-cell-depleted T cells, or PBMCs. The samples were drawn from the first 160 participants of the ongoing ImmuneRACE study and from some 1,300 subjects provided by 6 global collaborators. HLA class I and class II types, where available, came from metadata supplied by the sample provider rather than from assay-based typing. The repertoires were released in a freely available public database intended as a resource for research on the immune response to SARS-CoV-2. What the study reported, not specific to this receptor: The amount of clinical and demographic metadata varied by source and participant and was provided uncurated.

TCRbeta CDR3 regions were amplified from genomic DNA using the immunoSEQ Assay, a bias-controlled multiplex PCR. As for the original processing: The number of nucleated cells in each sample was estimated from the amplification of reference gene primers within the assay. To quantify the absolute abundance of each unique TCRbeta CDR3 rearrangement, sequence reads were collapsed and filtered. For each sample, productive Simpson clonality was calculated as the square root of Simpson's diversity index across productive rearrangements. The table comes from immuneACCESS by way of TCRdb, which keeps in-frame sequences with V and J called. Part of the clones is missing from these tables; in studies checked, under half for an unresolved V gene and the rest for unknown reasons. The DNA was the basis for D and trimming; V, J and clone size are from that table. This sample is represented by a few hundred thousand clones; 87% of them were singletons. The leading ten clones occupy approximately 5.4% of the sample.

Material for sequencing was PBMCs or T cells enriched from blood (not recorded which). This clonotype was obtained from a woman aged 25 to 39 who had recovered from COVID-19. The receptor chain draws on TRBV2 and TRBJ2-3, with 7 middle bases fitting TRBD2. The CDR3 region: CASTEERGGTDTQYF. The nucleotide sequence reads TGTGCCAGCACCGAGGAGAGGGGAGGGACAGATACGCAGTATTTT. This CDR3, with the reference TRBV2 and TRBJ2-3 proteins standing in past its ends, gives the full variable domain EPEVTQTPSHQVTQMGQEVILRCVPISNHLYFYWYRQILGQKVEFLVSFYNNEISEKSEIFDDQFSVERPDGSNFTLKIRSTKLEDSAMYFCASTEERGGTDTQYFGPGTRLTVL.